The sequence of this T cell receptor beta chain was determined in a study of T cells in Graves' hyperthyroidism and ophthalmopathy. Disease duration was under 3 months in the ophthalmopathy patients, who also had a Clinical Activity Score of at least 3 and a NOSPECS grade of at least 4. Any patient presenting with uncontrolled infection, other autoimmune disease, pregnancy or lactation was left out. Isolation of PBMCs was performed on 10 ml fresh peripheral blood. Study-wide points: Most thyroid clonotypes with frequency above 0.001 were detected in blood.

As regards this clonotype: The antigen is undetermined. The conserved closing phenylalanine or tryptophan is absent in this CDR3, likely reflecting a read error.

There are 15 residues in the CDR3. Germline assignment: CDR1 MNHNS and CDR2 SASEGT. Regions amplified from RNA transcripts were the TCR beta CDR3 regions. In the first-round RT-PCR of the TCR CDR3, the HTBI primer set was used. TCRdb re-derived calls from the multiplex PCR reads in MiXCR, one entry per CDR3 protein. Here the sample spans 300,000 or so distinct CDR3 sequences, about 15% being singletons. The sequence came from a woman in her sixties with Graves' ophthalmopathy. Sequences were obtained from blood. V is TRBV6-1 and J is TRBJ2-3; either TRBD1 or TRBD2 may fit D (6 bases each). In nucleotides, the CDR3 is TGCGCCAGCAGTGGGGGGCCGGGTGGTACAGATACGCAGTATTTA. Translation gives CASSGGPGGTDTQYL.